These T cell receptor beta chains were read from a single sample in a study of neurological immune-mediated disorders. TCRdb passed the 5' RACE reads through MiXCR, listing each CDR3 protein once. Found here are about 120,000 distinct CDR3 sequences, around 3% of them singletons; the top ten hold over 1%. Material for sequencing was PBMCs. These receptors were collected from a woman aged 25 to 45 with multiple sclerosis. Each CDR3 is given without its conserved first and last residue.

j_gene	v_gene	CDR3aa
TRBJ2-3	TRBV20-1	STFRVPYDTQY
TRBJ2-3	TRBV27	ASSWTSGGLRTDTQY
TRBJ1-1	TRBV16	ASSQYWTGDTEAF
TRBJ2-7	TRBV10-3	AISESANYEQY
TRBJ2-7	TRBV7-2	ASSLDQRFEGSEQY
TRBJ2-5	TRBV7-6	ASSGEGGWGETQY
TRBJ2-3	TRBV18	ASSPGAGPYTDTQY
TRBJ2-2	TRBV3-1	ASSQALASLSSGELF
TRBJ1-5	TRBV4-1	ASSQDPDRGNQPQH
TRBJ2-1	TRBV4-1	ASSQENTPYNEQF
TRBJ2-3	TRBV20-1	SARPPEPTDTQY
TRBJ2-3	TRBV5-1	ASSLVGLAGGPTDTQY
TRBJ1-1	TRBV4-1	ASSQSWAPGPEAF
TRBJ1-2	TRBV5-1	ASSEFEGLDYGYT
TRBJ1-1	TRBV19	ASSILDREMGTEAF
TRBJ2-3	TRBV7-6	ASSLNPSGMADTQY
TRBJ2-2	TRBV10-3	AINIEDRGQARVFTGELF
TRBJ2-1	TRBV7-2	ASSQGLAGFYNEQF
TRBJ2-7	TRBV7-8	ASSLGGTGIEQY
TRBJ1-5	TRBV6-6	ASSYDGTGGNQPQH
TRBJ2-3	TRBV5-1	ASSLEGLAGGGGTDTQY
TRBJ1-2	TRBV12-3/TRBV12-4	ASYRATYGYT
TRBJ2-7	TRBV7-2	ASRRGLAGNYEQY
TRBJ1-1	TRBV12-3/TRBV12-4	ASSPTTGLNTEAF
TRBJ1-1	TRBV5-6	ASSLDRRKNTEAF
TRBJ2-6	TRBV19	ASSTRQGSAGANVLT
TRBJ2-7	TRBV18	ASSPATWGSYEQY
TRBJ2-5	TRBV6-5	ASTAGGRMETQY
TRBJ1-1	TRBV6-5	ASRNLQGELTEAF
TRBJ1-1	TRBV9	ASSVGGTEAF
TRBJ2-3	TRBV20-1	SARVSRTSGRALTDTQY
TRBJ1-5	TRBV7-2	ASSPWGTNNQPQH
TRBJ1-3	TRBV7-8	ASSPRGPSGNTIY
TRBJ2-2	TRBV24-1	ATGQYTGELF
TRBJ2-5	TRBV5-1	ASSLGREETQY
TRBJ2-1	TRBV29-1	SAGSRDRAGNEQF
TRBJ2-7	TRBV7-6	ASSYRPGEVHYEQY
TRBJ1-2	TRBV3-1	ASSHGQGQDYGYT
TRBJ1-1	TRBV29-1	SGSQGTEAF
TRBJ1-1	TRBV5-1	ASSLAVNTAAF
TRBJ2-1	TRBV19	ASSIPGLGNEQF
TRBJ2-7	TRBV5-1	ASRSEPISSYEQY
TRBJ1-1	TRBV20-1	SANQRTATEAF
TRBJ2-5	TRBV9	ASSVGTSRETQY
TRBJ2-7	TRBV5-1	ASSPGPETHYEQY
TRBJ1-2	TRBV7-9	ASSLVPPNGYT
TRBJ2-3	TRBV10-1	ASSHGWRELPTDTQY
TRBJ2-3	TRBV7-9	ASSLPPSEATDTQY
TRBJ1-2	TRBV20-1	SAMFTGYGYT
TRBJ2-1	TRBV15	ATSVTGSFQF
TRBJ1-1	TRBV18	ASSPQGRGWDTEAF
TRBJ2-2	TRBV29-1	SVTRGGSGELF
TRBJ1-1	TRBV5-1	ASSLGDKTTEAF
TRBJ2-1	TRBV7-2	ASSLVGDRIG
TRBJ2-2	TRBV27	ASSLSSMGARYTGELF
TRBJ2-2	TRBV5-5	ASSLGGTNTGELF
TRBJ2-7	TRBV10-3	AISESALTGNTYEQY